This is a list of T cell receptor beta chains from one sample in a study of T cell responses to AZD1222 COVID-19 vaccine. This table comes from immunoSEQ multiplex PCR, and its TCRdb copy is limited to in-frame clones, with some not included. The sample includes about 200,000 clones, about 93% of them seen just once. The sequencing used peripheral blood, collected 28 days after the second AZD1222 dose. The receptors stem from an adult who received the AZD1222 COVID-19 vaccine. CDR3s include the opening cysteine and the closing phenylalanine or tryptophan. The order of the fields is CDR3 protein, CDR3 DNA, J gene, CDR3 length, clone size, D gene, V gene. A D gene is named only where the DNA matches it firmly. Some rows have no size entry. The others give once, few or many, or a class for an expanded clone.

CASRDGSNYGYTF TGTGCCAGCAGGGACGGGAGTAACTATGGCTACACCTTC TRBJ1-2 13 - - TRBV12-3/TRBV12-4
CASGSGQPLANYGYTF TGTGCCAGCGGATCGGGACAGCCATTAGCTAACTATGGCTACACCTTC TRBJ1-2 16 - TRBD1 TRBV2
CASSELGSGANVLTF TGTGCCAGCAGTGAATTAGGCTCTGGGGCCAACGTCCTGACTTTC TRBJ2-6 15 - - TRBV2
CASSLGQSYEQYF TGTGCCAGCAGCTTGGGGCAGTCCTACGAGCAGTACTTC TRBJ2-7 13 - - TRBV5-4
CATSRDRGSDGTGYTGELFF TGTGCCACCAGCAGAGATAGAGGATCCGACGGGACAGGTTACACCGGGGAGCTGTTTTTT TRBJ2-2 20 - TRBD1 TRBV15
CASSLNPYRGDTEAFF TGTGCCAGCAGCTTAAACCCTTACAGGGGCGACACTGAAGCTTTCTTT TRBJ1-1 16 - TRBD1 TRBV7-3
CASSHPSGGYTGELFF TGTGCCAGCAGCCACCCTAGCGGGGGCTACACCGGGGAGCTGTTTTTT TRBJ2-2 16 - TRBD2 TRBV7-9
CATGTSGGSSTDTQYF TGTGCCACTGGGACTAGCGGGGGGTCCAGCACAGATACGCAGTATTTT TRBJ2-3 16 - TRBD2 TRBV10-3
CASSPRMAGGMETQYF TGTGCCAGCAGCCCTAGGATGGCGGGGGGAATGGAGACCCAGTACTTC TRBJ2-5 16 - TRBD2 TRBV4-2
CASRAISSYNSPLHF TGTGCCAGCAGAGCCATAAGCTCCTATAATTCACCCCTCCACTTT TRBJ1-6 15 - - TRBV27
CASSLARGELFF TGTGCCAGCAGCTTAGCACGAGGGGAGCTGTTTTTT TRBJ2-2 12 once - TRBV5-4
CASSPEGNTIYF TGTGCCAGCTCACCGGAGGGAAACACCATATATTTT TRBJ1-3 12 - - TRBV18
CATTPAELQPQHF TGTGCCACCACGCCTGCAGAGCTTCAGCCCCAGCATTTT TRBJ1-5 13 - - TRBV10-3
CASSAGHNYEQYF TGTGCCAGCAGCGCGGGACACAACTACGAGCAGTACTTC TRBJ2-7 13 - - TRBV9
CASNVGGGTDTQYF TGTGCCAGCAACGTCGGCGGGGGGACAGATACGCAGTATTTT TRBJ2-3 14 once TRBD2 TRBV2
CASGSGGSTDTQYF TGTGCTAGTGGTTCCGGGGGGAGCACAGATACGCAGTATTTT TRBJ2-3 14 - TRBD2 TRBV12-5
CASSPGGGGRYGYTF TGTGCCAGCAGCCCCGGCGGAGGAGGAAGGTATGGCTACACCTTC TRBJ1-2 15 once - TRBV5-4
CASSRENYGYTF TGTGCCAGCAGCCGGGAGAACTATGGCTACACCTTC TRBJ1-2 12 - - TRBV7-9
CSAPGGEKLFF TGCAGTGCTCCAGGCGGGGAAAAACTGTTTTTT TRBJ1-4 11 - - TRBV20-1
CASSQASGGGEQYF TGTGCCAGCAGCCAAGCCTCGGGGGGCGGCGAGCAGTACTTC TRBJ2-7 14 once - TRBV3-1/TRBV3-2
CASSLTGNYGYTF TGTGCCAGCAGTCTTACAGGGAACTATGGCTACACCTTC TRBJ1-2 13 - - TRBV28
CASSPFQGMNTEAFF TGTGCCAGCAGTCCTTTTCAGGGCATGAACACTGAAGCTTTCTTT TRBJ1-1 15 - - TRBV7-6
CASSDDTYTEAFF TGTGCCAGCAGCGATGACACATACACTGAAGCTTTCTTT TRBJ1-1 13 - - TRBV7-3
CASSVQGADYGYTF TGTGCCAGCAGCGTGCAGGGGGCAGACTATGGCTACACCTTC TRBJ1-2 14 - TRBD1 TRBV9
CASSFAGTSGGGEQYF TGTGCCAGCAGCTTTGCAGGGACTAGCGGAGGTGGGGAGCAGTACTTC TRBJ2-7 16 - TRBD2 TRBV7-2
CASSLEAGSTEAFF TGTGCCAGCAGCCTCGAAGCAGGAAGCACTGAAGCTTTCTTT TRBJ1-1 14 - - TRBV3-1/TRBV3-2
CASSPTGYHGTEAFF TGCGCCAGCAGCCCCACAGGGTATCACGGCACTGAAGCTTTCTTT TRBJ1-1 15 - - TRBV5-1
CSARGPGGDTQYF TGCAGCGCCAGGGGGCCAGGGGGAGATACGCAGTATTTT TRBJ2-3 13 - TRBD1 TRBV29-1
CASMATRNLNTEAFF TGTGCCAGCATGGCAACTAGAAACTTGAACACTGAAGCTTTCTTT TRBJ1-1 15 - - TRBV6-5
CASSPLGGEQFF TGCGCCAGCAGCCCCCTTGGGGGGGAGCAGTTCTTC TRBJ2-1 12 - - TRBV10-1
CASSTGTGGRWNEQFF TGTGCCAGCAGTACAGGAACGGGGGGGCGATGGAATGAGCAGTTCTTC TRBJ2-1 16 - TRBD2 TRBV25-1
CASSNHRDRVGEQYF TGCGCCAGCAGCAACCACCGGGACAGGGTGGGTGAGCAGTACTTC TRBJ2-7 15 - TRBD1 TRBV5-1
CASGFGDRGSIRPDEQYF TGTGCTAGTGGTTTTGGTGACAGGGGGTCTATACGGCCCGACGAGCAGTACTTC TRBJ2-7 18 - TRBD1 TRBV12-5
CASNSPGQGTYGYTF TGTGCCAGTAATTCGCCGGGACAGGGTACATATGGCTACACCTTC TRBJ1-2 15 - TRBD1 TRBV19
CASSYPRGGTEAFF TGTGCCAGCAGCTACCCCCGGGGGGGCACTGAAGCTTTCTTT TRBJ1-1 14 few - TRBV11-2